The present T cell receptor (beta chain) was sequenced within a study of blood T cell repertoires in COVID-19. About the research overall: T cells, B-cell-depleted T cells, or PBMCs provided the cDNA or gDNA that served as material.

Only in-frame clones appear in the TCRdb table, and some are missing; sequencing was by immunoSEQ multiplex PCR. Found here are more than 250,000 clones, about 86% of them singletons; the top ten hold 3.6%. V gave up 1 base and J gave up 8 bases, with 8 bases separating them. The germline CDR1 and CDR2 sequences are LGHDT and YNNKEL (reference sequence). The CDR3 has 12 amino acids. The receptor's source is a man aged 18 to 29 with active or convalescent COVID-19. The chain has TRBV3-1 (or the pseudogene TRBV3-2) and TRBJ1-2; possible D gene TRBD1, 5 bases. Sequencing was performed on peripheral blood. CDR3 sequence: CASSQGGGGYTF. Written as DNA, the CDR3 is TGTGCCAGCAGCCAAGGGGGGGGAGGCTACACCTTC.